What follows is one T cell receptor (beta chain) and its context. Its antigen is not identified. This sample was taken from a study of T cells after yellow fever vaccination. Universal primer sites and UMIs were introduced during 5'RACE template-switching synthesis of TCR cDNA. TCRdb redid the calling of the 5' RACE reads with MiXCR, one entry per CDR3 protein. The sample records fewer than 650,000 distinct CDR3 sequences, 20% to 25% being singletons. Study-wide results and caveats: Some clonotypes were seen in both the CD4 and the CD8 compartments. These made up a small share and likely arose from convergent recombination.

This CDR3 region has 14 residues. Germline V lookup: CDR1 KGHSH, CDR2 LQKENI. V gave up 2 bases and J gave up 10 bases; unmatched junction bases: 5. This sample comprised PBMCs, obtained 20 to 25 days after the first yellow fever vaccination. The sequence derives from a man in his late teens or twenties who received the YFV17D yellow fever vaccine. This chain links TRBV18 with TRBJ1-6; 7 nucleotides agree with TRBD1. CDR3 sequence: CASSPDRVISPLHF. CDR3 coding DNA: TGTGCCAGCTCACCAGACAGGGTGATATCACCCCTCCACTTT.